This record covers a single TCR beta chain. The germline gene is not matched at one end of the junction; a read error may be the cause. The sample belongs to a study of technical replicates of blood from a few donors. From germline, CDR1 is SGHTA and CDR2 FQGTGA. There are 15 residues in the CDR3. TCRdb keeps only in-frame clones here, not all; method: immunoSEQ multiplex PCR. The repertoire holds about 80,000 clones, with roughly 94% as singletons. Sequenced material: T cells isolated from PBMCs. The rearrangement joins TRBV7-3 to TRBJ2-3; 9 positions match TRBD1. The receptor comes from a human donor in good health. CDR3 sequence (DNA): TGTGCCAGCAGCATAACGGACAGGGGCTTAGATACGCAGTATTTT. Protein product: CASSITDRGLDTQYF.